This T cell receptor beta chain was identified in a study of blood T cells in healthy people across ages. Concerning this clonotype: Its antigen remains unidentified.

Individuals who donated were healthy Caucasians from Russia aged roughly 6 to 100. Total RNA, at least 5 micrograms per sample, came from PBMCs. Then a second PCR, running about 6 to 11 cycles, was carried out with a sample-barcoded 5' primer and a J-beta primer mix. TCRdb ran MiXCR on the 5' RACE reads and lists one entry per CDR3 protein. The table shows about 1.6 million distinct CDR3 sequences, with roughly a third occurring only once. Notes on the study in general: With age, beta diversity per million T cells declined roughly linearly, significantly by approximately 41.

Germline V gives CDR1 MDHEN, CDR2 SYDVKM. V was shortened by 2 bases and J by 5 bases, with 13 bases between the two germline ends. This CDR3 contains 14 residues. This rearrangement joins TRBV28 to TRBJ2-7; possible D gene TRBD2, 5 bases. The TCR sequence derives from a woman aged 25-40 years in good health. The sample was blood. In DNA, the CDR3 is TGTGCCAGCAGTTTAGTTGGAGAGGGCGACGAGCAGTACTTC. It specifies CASSLVGEGDEQYF. Together with reference TRBV28 and TRBJ2-7, the CDR3 gives the full variable domain: DVKVTQSSRYLVKRTGEKVFLECVQDMDHENMFWYRQDPGLGLRLIYFSYDVKMKEKGDIPEGYSVSREKKERFSLILESASTNQTSMYLCASSLVGEGDEQYFGPGTRLTVT.